This passage covers 27 T cell receptor beta chains from one sample sequenced in a study of identifying expanded T cells in peripheral blood. This table comes from immunoSEQ multiplex PCR, and its TCRdb copy is limited to in-frame clones, with some not included. In the table there are about 80,000 clones, 88% of which are singletons. The specimen was blood. These receptors all come from a person aged 18 to 75 in good health.

This chain joins TRBV29-1 and TRBJ2-1; no clear D. Germline V gives CDR1 SQVTM, CDR2 ANQGSEA. There are 15 residues in the CDR3. V was shortened by 4 bases and J by 4 bases, with 17 bases between the two germline ends. The CDR3 spells CSVGTRLSSYNEQFF. CDR3 bases: TGCAGCGTTGGCACGCGACTCAGCTCGTACAATGAGCAGTTCTTC.

The V and J genes are TRBV19 and TRBJ2-7; 9 bases are a match to TRBD2. This CDR3 spans 18 amino acids. Germline CDR1 LNHDA, CDR2 SQIVND (reference sequence). V dropped 2 bases and J dropped 7; count of bases not matched to a gene: 18. The CDR3 spells CASSILRSGGLASGEQYF. The DNA of the CDR3 is TGTGCCAGTAGTATACTTCGTTCAGGTGGACTAGCGTCTGGGGAGCAGTACTTC.

This sequence joins TRBV15 and TRBJ1-2; D gene ambiguous. The V and J ends lost 1 base and 3 bases respectively, with 9 bases between them. The CDR3 sequence is 14 residues long. Germline V gene sequence: CDR1 LNHNV, CDR2 YYDKDF (reference sequence). In DNA form, the CDR3 reads TGTGCCACCAGCAGAGGCACCCGGGACTATGGCTACACCTTC. Residues: CATSRGTRDYGYTF.

The chain uses TRBV27 and TRBJ1-6; D possibly corresponds to TRBD1 (5 bases). Trimming took off 5 bases at V and 8 bases at J, with 22 bases between the two ends. The CDR3 has 17 amino acids. The germline V gene encodes CDR1 MNHEY and CDR2 SMNVEV (reference sequence). CDR3 residues: CASSLGRGGSPDSPLHF. CDR3 coding DNA: TGTGCCAGCAGTCTAGGGAGGGGCGGCTCTCCGGATTCACCCCTCCACTTT.

In its sample, this clone was seen a few times. The rearrangement joins TRBV2 to TRBJ1-2; D not resolved. Germline CDR1 and CDR2: SNHLY and FYNNEI. The V end lost 2 bases, the J end lost 13 bases, and 11 bases lay between the germline ends. This CDR3 comprises 11 residues. Here the CDR3 reads CASSERHPSTF. The CDR3 nucleotides are TGTGCCAGCAGTGAACGGCACCCGAGCACCTTC.

V is TRBV5-1 and J is TRBJ1-5; tentatively, D is TRBD1 (5 bases). The CDR3 consists of 16 residues. The germline gives CDR1 SGHRS, CDR2 YFSETQ. V lost 0 bases to trimming and J lost 7 bases, with 17 bases between them. CDR3 region: CASSLGPPGRGQPQHF. The CDR3 nucleotides read TGCGCCAGCAGCTTGGGCCCCCCTGGACGGGGGCAGCCCCAGCATTTT.

The V and J genes are TRBV29-1 and TRBJ2-5; the D is unclear. Per the germline V gene, CDR1 is SQVTM and CDR2 is ANQGSEA. The V end lost 7 bases, the J end lost 1 base, and 10 bases lay between the germline ends. The CDR3 is made up of 12 amino acids. The CDR3 loop is CSGTTLQETQYF. The CDR3 nucleotides are TGCAGCGGCACGACCCTCCAAGAGACCCAGTACTTC.

This chain links TRBV6-5 with TRBJ2-7, with 11 bases identical to TRBD1. The V and J ends lost 0 bases and 4 bases, in that order; junction bases with no gene match: 2. The CDR3 consists of 15 residues. Germline CDR1 is MNHEY and CDR2 is SVGAGI. As DNA, the CDR3 is TGTGCCAGCAGTTACTCAGGGACAGGGGGGTACGAGCAGTACTTC. Its translation: CASSYSGTGGYEQYF.

The V gene is TRBV19, the J gene TRBJ2-1, with a tentative D call TRBD1 (5 bases). Germline loops: CDR1 LNHDA, CDR2 SQIVND (reference sequence). V was clipped by 0 bases and J by 7 bases, with 7 bases between them. The CDR3 totals 13 residues. CDR3 DNA: TGTGCCAGTAGTATAGATGGGGCGAATGAGCAGTTCTTC. This gives the protein CASSIDGANEQFF.

In this sample, this clone turned up once. V usage is TRBV13 and J usage is TRBJ1-3; 10 bases are a match to TRBD1. Germline V lookup: CDR1 PRHDT, CDR2 FYEKMQ (reference sequence). J lost 7 bases, V lost 5 bases, and 5 bases had no gene match. This CDR3 region has 14 residues. CDR3 DNA sequence: TGTGCCAGCAGCAACACGGACAGGGGGAACACCATATATTTT. Protein: CASSNTDRGNTIYF.

The rearrangement links TRBV6-5 to TRBJ2-5, with D possibly matching TRBD2 (5 bases). The CDR3 contains 12 residues. Germline V CDR1 and CDR2: MNHEY, SVGAGI. Trimming pared 8 bases from V and 3 bases from J, leaving 10 bases between. The CDR3 reads CASGSNEETQYF. CDR3 bases: TGTGCCAGCGGGAGTAATGAAGAGACCCAGTACTTC.

The V gene is TRBV9, the J gene TRBJ2-2; 7 bases agree with TRBD2. This CDR3 spans 16 amino acids. J gave up 2 bases and V 0 bases, and 4 bases lay outside the gene matches. CDR1 SGDLS and CDR2 YYNGEE come from the germline V gene. CDR3 coding DNA: TGTGCCAGCAGCGTAGAACTAGCGAGCAACACCGGGGAGCTGTTTTTT. Its protein product is CASSVELASNTGELFF.

This clone was counted only a few times. The chain has TRBV30 and TRBJ1-5, with unresolved D. V was clipped by 1 base and J by 5 bases, with 9 bases between them. Germline V gene data show CDR1 as GTSNPN and CDR2 as SVGIG (reference sequence). The CDR3 consists of 13 residues. The CDR3 coding sequence is TGTGCCTGGAGTGATGACGGAGATCAGCCCCAGCATTTT. Amino acid sequence: CAWSDDGDQPQHF. Complete variable domain (other parts from reference TRBV30 and TRBJ1-5): SQTIHQWPATLVQPVGSPLSLECTVEGTSNPNLYWYRQAAGRGLQLLFYSVGIGQISSEVPQNLSASRPQDRQFILSSKKLLLSDSGFYLCAWSDDGDQPQHFGDGTRLSIL.

This chain links TRBV5-8 with TRBJ1-2; tentatively, D is TRBD1 (5 bases). The CDR3 extends over 18 amino acids. V gave up 3 bases and J gave up 3 bases, with 24 bases separating them. CDR1 is SGHTS, CDR2 YDEGEE, per germline. In DNA, the CDR3 is TGTGCCAGCAGCTCCCCCCGGGGCGGGGCACCTAGGGACTATGGCTACACCTTC. Amino acid sequence: CASSSPRGGAPRDYGYTF.

CDR3 sequence reads: CASSLNIRGTEQFF. The CDR3 DNA is TGTGCCAGCAGCCTTAACATCAGGGGAACTGAGCAGTTCTTC. V is TRBV16 and J is TRBJ2-1, with a weak D call TRBD1 (6 bases). Per germline, CDR1 KGHSY and CDR2 FQNENV. The V gene lost 4 bases and the J gene lost 9 bases, with 16 bases spanning the gap. CDR3 length: 14 residues.

CDR3 nucleotides: TGTGCCAGCAGCTTAGTCGCGGGGGCCGTCGATGAGCAGTTCTTC. Amino acids: CASSLVAGAVDEQFF. V and J are TRBV7-2 and TRBJ2-1; the D gene is possibly TRBD2 (7 bases). Germline-derived CDR1 and CDR2 are SGHTA and FQGNSA. Trimming pared 1 base from V and 8 bases from J, leaving 15 bases between. There are 15 residues in the CDR3.

This chain uses TRBV10-3 with TRBJ1-1; D might be TRBD1 (6 bases). Trimming removed 4 bases from V and 8 bases from J, with 23 bases in between. This CDR3 is built from 16 residues. Germline CDR1 and CDR2: ENHRY and SYGVKD. CDR3 residues: CAISGIWGTTGSEAFF. CDR3 sequence (DNA): TGTGCCATCAGTGGGATTTGGGGGACGACAGGCTCCGAAGCTTTCTTT.

The V call is TRBV2, the J call TRBJ2-3, with a weak D call TRBD2 (6 bases). V lost 4 bases to trimming and J lost 1 base, with 12 bases between them. The CDR3 length is 15 residues. The germline V gene has CDR1 SNHLY and CDR2 FYNNEI. This CDR3 reads CASSGGTGGTDTQYF. The CDR3 DNA is TGTGCCAGCAGTGGTGGGACTGGGGGCACAGATACGCAGTATTTT. Full variable domain (outside the CDR3, taken from reference TRBV2 and TRBJ2-3): EPEVTQTPSHQVTQMGQEVILRCVPISNHLYFYWYRQILGQKVEFLVSFYNNEISEKSEIFDDQFSVERPDGSNFTLKIRSTKLEDSAMYFCASSGGTGGTDTQYFGPGTRLTVL.

The J gene is TRBJ1-4, the V gene TRBV7-6; D gene ambiguous. CDR1 is SGHVS, CDR2 FNYEAQ, per germline. Trimming shortened V by 0 bases and J by 4 bases, and 15 bases separated the two germline ends. The length of the CDR3 is 17 residues. As DNA, the CDR3 is TGTGCCAGCAGCTTAGCCCGCACAGCGCCTCTTAATGAAAAACTGTTTTTT. It yields the protein CASSLARTAPLNEKLFF.

DNA for the CDR3: TGTGCCAGCAGCTTACGTGCGGGGGACGGTGAAGCTTTCTTT. Residues: CASSLRAGDGEAFF. The chain combines TRBV7-6 with TRBJ1-1; possible D gene TRBD1, 5 bases. Germline V gives CDR1 SGHVS, CDR2 FNYEAQ. V was pared by 2 bases and J by 7 bases, with 14 bases between. There are 14 residues in the CDR3.

This clone was recorded only once. In the same sample, other DNA sequences code for this CDR3. The gene calls are TRBV7-2 and TRBJ2-5, with D possibly TRBD2 on 6 matching bases. V was shortened by 5 bases and J by 5 bases, with 12 bases between the two germline ends. Per the germline V gene, CDR1 is SGHTA and CDR2 is FQGNSA. CDR3 size: 13 residues. In DNA form, the CDR3 reads TGTGCCAGCAGCCTGTCCGGAGGGGAGACCCAGTACTTC. It is translated as CASSLSGGETQYF.

V usage is TRBV2 and J usage is TRBJ2-5, with 11 bases aligning to TRBD2. V dropped 6 bases and J dropped 4; count of bases not matched to a gene: 4. Germline CDR1 is SNHLY and CDR2 is FYNNEI. This CDR3 spans 14 amino acids. CDR3 DNA sequence: TGTGCCAGCAGCCTAGCGGGGGGTTCAGAGACCCAGTACTTC. It is translated as CASSLAGGSETQYF.

The V and J genes are TRBV2 and TRBJ2-7; D perhaps matches TRBD1 (6 bases). Trimming removed 7 bases from V and 2 bases from J, with 12 bases in between. The CDR3 extends over 13 amino acids. Germline V gene data show CDR1 as SNHLY and CDR2 as FYNNEI. CDR3 amino acids: CASIAPGAYEQYF. The CDR3 coding sequence is TGTGCCAGCATTGCCCCAGGGGCCTACGAGCAGTACTTC.

V gene TRBV6-4 combines with J gene TRBJ1-2, with 9 positions matching TRBD1. Germline values: CDR1 MRHNA, CDR2 SNTAGT. The V and J ends lost 2 bases and 7 bases, in that order; junction bases with no gene match: 5. CDR3 length: 14 residues. CDR3 sequence reads: CASSDEDRGTGYTF. Here the CDR3 DNA reads TGTGCCAGCAGTGACGAGGACAGGGGAACTGGCTACACCTTC.

The chain carries TRBV7-9 and TRBJ2-3; D uncertain. Germline loops: CDR1 SEHNR, CDR2 FQNEAQ (reference sequence). This CDR3 has 9 amino acids. The CDR3 coding sequence is TGTGCTACAGCGGATACGCAGTATTTT. As protein: CATADTQYF.

The chain couples TRBV27 to TRBJ2-7; 9 bases line up with TRBD1. The V segment lost 6 bases and the J segment 3 bases; nucleotides outside the gene matches: 9. CDR1 is MNHEY and CDR2 is SMNVEV in the germline V gene (reference sequence). This CDR3 contains 15 residues. CDR3 sequence reads: CASSRTGTGYYEQYF. CDR3 DNA sequence: TGTGCCAGCAGCCGCACCGGGACAGGGTACTACGAGCAGTACTTC.

The V call is TRBV30, the J call TRBJ2-7; 7 bases are shared with TRBD2. The CDR3 consists of 13 residues. Germline CDR1 and CDR2: GTSNPN and SVGIG (reference sequence). V lost 0 bases and J lost 4; bases outside the gene matches: 3. CDR3: CAWSVTSEYEQYF. The CDR3, as DNA: TGTGCCTGGAGTGTAACTAGCGAGTACGAGCAGTACTTC.